This entry concerns a single T cell receptor (beta chain). This clonotype has a handful of counts. The clone's antigen remains unknown. It has no much larger one-base neighbor in the sample; base qualities were not kept. The time point label corresponds to: pre-sensitization, week 0. Taken with the paper, the label for treatment or condition translates to: therapeutic diphenylcyclopropenone sensitization with weekly scalp DPC. At each patch-test visit, blood was drawn before the patch test was applied. Patients were considered eligible if aged 18 to 70, diagnosed with alopecia and deemed suitable for DPC therapy, and patients were excluded if pregnant. Total RNA was extracted from unfractionated whole blood collected in Tempus Blood RNA tubes. Libraries were made using RACE. TCRdb shows the sequencer as NextSeq 500. Library preparation attached unique molecular identifiers to individual cDNA molecules for quantitative, reproducible TCR counting. For every blood RNA sample, sequencing covered both the TCR alpha and TCR beta chains. The published analysis was carried out like this. The median number of TCRs per sample was roughly 94,000, ranging from 23,224 to 690,600. V, J and CDR3 annotation of the TCR reads was performed with the Decombinator software suite. To make PS versus PT1 abundance plots, every sample was subsampled to the same number of TCRs (28,000). Expanded TCRs were defined as absent before sensitization and observed at least eight times at the 2-week time point. TCRdb trimmed public reads at Q25 via fastp, called clones via MiXCR and kept in-frame beta chains. Identical CDR3 proteins give one entry, which carries the most common genes and DNA. The V and J calls shown here were made by TCRdb, not taken from the authors' results. The sample has about 260,000 distinct CDR3 sequences on record, roughly 8.9% of them singletons. Roughly 2.5% of the sample is held by the ten biggest clonotypes.

From the germline V gene, CDR1 is ENHRY and CDR2 is SYGVKD. The CDR3 measures 15 amino acids from cysteine to phenylalanine. Only the CDR3 portion is preserved as DNA: 45 bases, with reading frame beginning at the first base. V is shortened by 2 bases, J by 0 bases, and the region joining them spans 8 bases. This sample is drawn from a study of human T cells and chemical hapten exposure (dated by TCRdb to the early 2020s). Notes on the research overall: For sensitization, 2% DPC in acetone was applied to a 2 cm by 2 cm area of upper inner arm skin. Weekly therapeutic DPC doses were additionally applied to the scalp of patients throughout the approximately 24-week study period. Patch testing was done on the upper back using Finn chambers containing 0.01% DPC, and results were scored after 6 days according to International Contact Dermatitis Research Group standards. Alopecia areata with under or over 50% scalp involvement, alopecia totalis and alopecia universalis were represented in the patient cohort, which was mostly female. Libraries were pooled for sequencing, and per-sample TCR yields varied mainly because of small differences in library volumes within the pool. In alopecia patients, the study followed how the peripheral blood TCR repertoire changed in vivo over primary and secondary sensitization to diphenylcyclopropenone (DPC), a hapten. Patient blood was sampled pre-sensitization (week 0) and at 2, 6 and about 24 weeks after DPC sensitization. Roughly 30 alopecia patients provided blood for TCR sequencing at one to four time points (pre-sensitization, 2, 6 and 24 weeks).

Results and caveats for the whole study, not just this receptor: Patch test score correlated positively with the number of PT1 expanded TCRs, reaching significance at thresholds 8, 16 and 32 but not at 4. All patients had alopecia, a presumed autoimmune disease, so their immune response might differ from that of healthy individuals. DPC sensitization did not change how many TCRs were above 1 in 1000 frequency, and no evidence was found of alterations in global repertoire structure. After repeated subsampling, changes were observed in the strength of the expansion versus patch-test correlation and in the threshold at which the correlation became significant. Compared with pre-sensitization or healthy control sets, expanded TCRs formed significantly more large CDR3 similarity clusters, which is consistent with antigen-driven responses.

The sequences come from whole blood, collected in connection with sensitization to the hapten diphenylcyclopropenone (DPC). The TCR originated in a woman aged 40 to 50 with alopecia areata. Some clones in this sample may be carry-over from other donors' samples. Rearrangement joined TRBV10-3 to TRBJ2-1; TRBD1 is possibly the D segment (6 matching bases). The CDR3 is CAISEPDSSYNEQFF. The DNA reads as follows: TGTGCCATCAGTGAGCCGGACAGCTCCTACAATGAGCAGTTCTTC.